This T cell receptor (beta chain) was obtained from a study of blood T cell repertoires in COVID-19. Study-level background: Whether acute or convalescent, the COVID-19 samples came from the United States, Italy and Spain.

During active infection, Seattle patients enrolled and were then monitored through disease. The CDR3 contains 15 residues. CDR1 and CDR2 (germline): SEHNR, FQNEAQ (reference sequence). The V and J ends lost 5 bases and 2 bases respectively, with 10 bases between them. Using immunoSEQ multiplex PCR, the repertoire was profiled, and TCRdb retains in-frame clones only, with some absent. This table has under 250,000 clones, approximately 89% appearing once. Sequenced: peripheral blood. This sequence joins TRBV7-9 and TRBJ2-6; no firm D call. The source of this sequence is a woman in her twenties or thirties with COVID-19, enrolled during active disease. In DNA, the CDR3 is TGTGCCAGCAGCCCATCGAGTACTGGGGCCAACGTCCTGACTTTC. Protein product: CASSPSSTGANVLTF.